A single sample is the source of the 5 T cell receptor beta chains below, sequenced in a study of shared clonotypes between healthy human individuals (dated by TCRdb to the early 2020s). Libraries were built with the immunoSEQ multiplex PCR assay. TCRdb provides this immuneACCESS table in a form limited to in-frame rearrangements. Some clones are lacking; in checked studies, under half of them reflect an unresolved V gene, and why the rest are absent is not known. Here the sample has about half a million clones; 79% occur a single time. The ten largest clonotypes hold 10% to 15% of the sample. The sample taken for sequencing was PBMCs. These receptors were taken from a middle-aged woman in good health. Some clones in this sample may be carry-over from other donors' samples.

This chain's CDR3 is CASTQQDSGVHEQYF. CDR3 DNA: TGCGCCAGCACCCAGCAGGACAGCGGGGTTCACGAGCAGTACTTC. The chain combines TRBV5-1 with TRBJ2-7, with D maybe TRBD2 (7 bases). This CDR3 region has 15 residues. Germline V lookup: CDR1 SGHRS, CDR2 YFSETQ. The V end was cut by 6 bases, the J end by 5 bases, with 21 bases between.

The chain carries TRBV7-2 and TRBJ1-3; a possible D gene is TRBD1 (5 bases). V was clipped by 1 base and J by 2 bases, with 9 bases between them. Germline assignment: CDR1 SGHTA and CDR2 FQGNSA. The CDR3 runs to 15 residues. Here the CDR3 reads CASSLVARAGNTIYF. The DNA for the CDR3 is TGTGCCAGCAGCTTAGTGGCCAGGGCTGGAAACACCATATATTTT.

This clone was recorded only once. The chain joins TRBV4-3 to TRBJ2-1, with D tentatively TRBD2 (6 bases). Trimming cost V 1 base and J 3 bases, with 13 bases left between them. CDR3 length equals 16 residues. The V gene's germline CDR1 is LGHNA and CDR2 YSLEER. The CDR3 nucleotides are TGCGCCAGCAGCCAAGCCGTGGGAGGCAGCTACAATGAGCAGTTCTTC. It is translated as CASSQAVGGSYNEQFF.

The chain carries TRBV18 and TRBJ1-3; D ambiguous. Germline loops: CDR1 KGHSH, CDR2 LQKENI. V lost 2 bases to trimming and J lost 0 bases, with 5 bases between them. This CDR3 spans 14 amino acids. In DNA form, the CDR3 reads TGTGCCAGCTCACCAGACGTCTCTGGAAACACCATATATTTT. Its protein product is CASSPDVSGNTIYF.

J is TRBJ2-7 and V is TRBV6-1; maybe TRBD1 (6 bases). Germline assignment: CDR1 MNHNS and CDR2 SASEGT. The length of the CDR3 is 15 residues. The V end lost 0 bases, the J end lost 3 bases, and 12 bases lay between the germline ends. The CDR3 is CASSEAPRGVYEQYF. CDR3 DNA sequence: TGTGCCAGCAGTGAAGCGCCCAGGGGAGTCTACGAGCAGTACTTC.